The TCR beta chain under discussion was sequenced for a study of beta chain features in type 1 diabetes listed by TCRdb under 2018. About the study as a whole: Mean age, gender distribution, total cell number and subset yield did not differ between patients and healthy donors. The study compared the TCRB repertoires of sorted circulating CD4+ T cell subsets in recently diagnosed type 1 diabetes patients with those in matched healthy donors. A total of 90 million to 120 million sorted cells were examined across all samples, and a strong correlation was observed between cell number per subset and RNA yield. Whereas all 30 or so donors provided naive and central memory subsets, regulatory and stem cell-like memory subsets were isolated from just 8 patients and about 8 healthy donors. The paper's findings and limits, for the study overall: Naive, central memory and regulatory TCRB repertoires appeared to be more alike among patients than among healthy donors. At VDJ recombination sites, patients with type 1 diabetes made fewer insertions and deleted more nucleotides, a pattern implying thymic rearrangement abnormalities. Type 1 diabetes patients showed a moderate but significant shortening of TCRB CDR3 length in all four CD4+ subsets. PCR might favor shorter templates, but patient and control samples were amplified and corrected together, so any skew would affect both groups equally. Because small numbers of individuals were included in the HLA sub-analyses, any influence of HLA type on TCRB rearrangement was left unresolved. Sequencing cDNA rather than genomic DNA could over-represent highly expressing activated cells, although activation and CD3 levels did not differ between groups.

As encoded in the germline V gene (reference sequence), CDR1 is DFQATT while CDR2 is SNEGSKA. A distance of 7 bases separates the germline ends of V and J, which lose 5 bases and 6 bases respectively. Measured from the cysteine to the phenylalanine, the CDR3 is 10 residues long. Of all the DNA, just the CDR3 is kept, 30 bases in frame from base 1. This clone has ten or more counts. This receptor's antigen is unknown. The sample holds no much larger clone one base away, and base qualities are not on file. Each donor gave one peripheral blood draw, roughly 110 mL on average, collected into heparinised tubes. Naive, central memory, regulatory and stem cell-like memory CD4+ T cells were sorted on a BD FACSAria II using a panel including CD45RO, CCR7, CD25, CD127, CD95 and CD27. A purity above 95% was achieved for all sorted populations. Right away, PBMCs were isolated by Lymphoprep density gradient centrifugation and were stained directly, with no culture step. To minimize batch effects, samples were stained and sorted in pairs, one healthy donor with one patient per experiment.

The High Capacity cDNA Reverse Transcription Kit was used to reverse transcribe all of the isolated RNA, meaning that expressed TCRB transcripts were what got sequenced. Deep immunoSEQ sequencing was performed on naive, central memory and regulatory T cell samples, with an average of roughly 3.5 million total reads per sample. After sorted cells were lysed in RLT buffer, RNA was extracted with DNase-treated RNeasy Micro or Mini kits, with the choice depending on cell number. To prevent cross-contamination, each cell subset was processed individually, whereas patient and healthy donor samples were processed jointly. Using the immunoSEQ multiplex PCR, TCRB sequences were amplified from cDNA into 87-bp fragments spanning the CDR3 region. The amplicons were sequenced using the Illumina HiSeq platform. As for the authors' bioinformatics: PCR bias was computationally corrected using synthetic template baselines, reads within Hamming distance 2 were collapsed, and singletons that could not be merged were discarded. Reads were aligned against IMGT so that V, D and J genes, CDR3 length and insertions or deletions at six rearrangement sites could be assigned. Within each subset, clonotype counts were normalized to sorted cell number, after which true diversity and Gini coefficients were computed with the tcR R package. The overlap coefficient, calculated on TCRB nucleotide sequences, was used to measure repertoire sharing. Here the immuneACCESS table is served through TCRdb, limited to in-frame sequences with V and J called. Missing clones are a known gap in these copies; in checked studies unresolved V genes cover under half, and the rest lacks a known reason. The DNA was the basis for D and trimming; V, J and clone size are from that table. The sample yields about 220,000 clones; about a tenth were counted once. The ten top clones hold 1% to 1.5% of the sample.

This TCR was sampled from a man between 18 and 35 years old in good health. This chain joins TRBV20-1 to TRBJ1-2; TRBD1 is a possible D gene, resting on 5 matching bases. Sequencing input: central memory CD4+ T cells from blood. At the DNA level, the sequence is TGCAGTGCTCAGGGTAATGGCTACACCTTC. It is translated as CSAQGNGYTF.